Listed below are T cell receptor beta chains from one sample, sequenced in a study of patients and donors after allogeneic stem cell transplantation. TCRdb ran MiXCR on the RT-PCR reads and lists one entry per CDR3 protein. The data show 800,000 to 1,000,000 distinct CDR3 sequences, roughly 18% seen once. The specimen sequenced was blood, either unsorted or a sorted T cell fraction (not recorded which). These receptor sequences come from a human donor who was either an allogeneic HSCT recipient or a stem cell or donor lymphocyte infusion donor (not recorded which). It is not recorded whose cells these are; they may come from a transplant donor. Each CDR3 is given with its conserved first and last residue. D genes are given only for firm matches. The size entry is marked missing in some rows and otherwise reads once, few, many or a size class.

V gene	D gene	J gene	clone size	CDR3 DNA	CDR3 protein
TRBV6-2/TRBV6-3	-	TRBJ2-2	few	TGTGCCAGCACTAAAACCGGGACCGGGGAGCTGTTTTTT	CASTKTGTGELFF
TRBV5-1	TRBD1	TRBJ2-7	few	TGCGCCAGCAGGCGACAGGGTCTGGACGAGCAGTACTTC	CASRRQGLDEQYF
TRBV29-1	-	TRBJ1-1	few	TGCAGCGTTGCAGAGGTGTTGGGGACTGAAGCTTTCTTT	CSVAEVLGTEAFF
TRBV20-1	-	TRBJ2-3	-	TGCAGTGCTGGAACCGGGCCCTACCCCACAGATACGCAGTATTTT	CSAGTGPYPTDTQYF
TRBV10-3	TRBD1	TRBJ1-1	few	TGTGCCATCAGTGACGTGGACAGGGGTAAAATGAACACTGAAGCTTTCTTT	CAISDVDRGKMNTEAFF
TRBV5-1	-	TRBJ2-2	few	TGCGCCAGCGCTCTTGACAGGTCCCAAACCGGGGAGCTGTTTTTT	CASALDRSQTGELFF
TRBV20-1	-	TRBJ1-6	-	TGCAGTGCTAGAGATTACGTAGGGTACCGCTCACCCCTCCACTTT	CSARDYVGYRSPLHF
TRBV6-2/TRBV6-3	-	TRBJ2-7	few	TGTGCCAGCAGGACCATTCGCGAGCAGTACTTC	CASRTIREQYF
TRBV6-2/TRBV6-3	-	TRBJ2-1	few	TGTGCCAGCAGTTACTCGACCGGGACACCTTACAATGAGCAGTTCTTC	CASSYSTGTPYNEQFF
TRBV4-1	TRBD2	TRBJ2-3	-	TGCGCCAGCAGCCCAACTAGCGGGGGGACCTTTAGCACAGATACGCAGTATTTT	CASSPTSGGTFSTDTQYF
TRBV20-1	TRBD2	TRBJ2-7	-	TGCAGTGCTAGACTAGCGGGAGGGCCGGATGACGAGCAGTACTTC	CSARLAGGPDDEQYF
TRBV6-1	TRBD1	TRBJ2-7	few	TGTGCCAGCATCGACCGGGACAGATCCTACGAGCAGTACTTC	CASIDRDRSYEQYF
TRBV5-4	TRBD2	TRBJ2-5	-	TGTGCCAGCAGCTCACTAGCGGGAGGAGAGGAGACCCAGTACTTC	CASSSLAGGEETQYF
TRBV12-3/TRBV12-4	-	TRBJ2-1	many	TGTGCCAGCAGTTTTACCCCCCTTCCGGACAATGAGCAGTTCTTC	CASSFTPLPDNEQFF
TRBV29-1	-	TRBJ1-1	-	TGCAGCGTTAGAACGGGACGGACGAACACTGAAGCTTTCTTT	CSVRTGRTNTEAFF
TRBV29-1	-	TRBJ2-6	-	TGCAGCGTTGGGCCCCGCTCTGGGGCCAACGTCCTGACTTTC	CSVGPRSGANVLTF
TRBV30	-	TRBJ2-5	few	TGTGCCCAACAACCAGGGTTCCAAGAGACCCAGTACTTC	CAQQPGFQETQYF
TRBV29-1	TRBD1	TRBJ1-3	many	TGCAGCGTGAGACAGGGACTCGACACCATATATTTT	CSVRQGLDTIYF
TRBV7-2	-	TRBJ1-1	-	TGTGCCAGCAGCTCACAGCCGGGGGGCGGGGGCACTGAAGCTTTCTTT	CASSSQPGGGGTEAFF
TRBV29-1	TRBD2	TRBJ2-1	many	TGCAGCGTTGTTGGGACTAGCGGATACAATGAGCAGTTCTTC	CSVVGTSGYNEQFF
TRBV10-3	-	TRBJ1-4	few	TGTGCCATCACCGCTCAGCTAGGTGAAAAACTGTTTTTT	CAITAQLGEKLFF
TRBV2	-	TRBJ1-2	-	TGTGCCAGTAGACAGGTTATGGGGGGCTACACCTTC	CASRQVMGGYTF
TRBV4-2	-	TRBJ2-1	few	TGTGCCAGCAGCCAAGTCAGCCCGGGGGCCCACAATGAGCAGTTCTTC	CASSQVSPGAHNEQFF
TRBV12-3/TRBV12-4	-	TRBJ1-1	-	TGTGCCAGCAGCCAGACGGAGAACACTGAAGCTTTCTTT	CASSQTENTEAFF
TRBV7-9	TRBD1	TRBJ1-5	-	TGTGCCAGCAGCCCGGGGACAGTTATCAATCAGCCCCAGCATTTT	CASSPGTVINQPQHF
TRBV12-3/TRBV12-4	TRBD2	TRBJ2-1	few	TGTGCCAGCGAACTAGCGGGGGGGCCGGATGAGCAGTTCTTC	CASELAGGPDEQFF
TRBV7-9	-	TRBJ2-7	few	TGTGCCAGCAGCCTCAGGGTCCCCGAGCAGTACTTC	CASSLRVPEQYF
TRBV3-1	-	TRBJ2-7	-	TGTGCCAGCAGCCAAGTCAACGTGCGCTACGAGCAGTACTTC	CASSQVNVRYEQYF
TRBV29-1	-	TRBJ2-1	few	TGCAGCGTTGAGGGTCCTGAGTCCTACAATGAGCAGTTCTTC	CSVEGPESYNEQFF
TRBV5-1	TRBD2	TRBJ2-7	-	TGCGCCAGCAGCCAAGTAGCGGGAGTCTCCGAGCAGTACTTC	CASSQVAGVSEQYF
TRBV4-2	TRBD1	TRBJ1-1	few	TGTGCCAGCAGCCAAGCGGGGCAGGGGGCCACTGAAGCTTTCTTT	CASSQAGQGATEAFF
TRBV11-1	TRBD1	TRBJ1-1	few	TGTGCCAGCAGCTTAGGGATCACAGGGGTGAACACTGAAGCTTTCTTT	CASSLGITGVNTEAFF
TRBV9	TRBD1	TRBJ1-2	-	TGTGCCAGCAGCGAGCCGGGACAGGGGACGCGTGGCTACACCTTC	CASSEPGQGTRGYTF
TRBV7-8	-	TRBJ1-1	few	TGTGCCAGCAGCACACGGAGTGCCACTGAAGCTTTCTTT	CASSTRSATEAFF
TRBV12-3/TRBV12-4	-	TRBJ2-5	-	TGTGCCAGCAGTACCCGAGGGACCCCGGGCCACTTC	CASSTRGTPGHF
TRBV7-2	TRBD2	TRBJ2-7	-	TGTGCCAGCAGCTCGGGACTAGGGGACGACGAGCAGTACTTC	CASSSGLGDDEQYF
TRBV27	-	TRBJ2-7	many	TGTGCCAGCAGTGTCACCCAGGGTTCGCACGAGCAGTACTTC	CASSVTQGSHEQYF
TRBV7-4	TRBD1	TRBJ1-2	-	TGTGCCAGCAGCCTAGCCAAACCGGGACAGGAATATGGCTACACCTTC	CASSLAKPGQEYGYTF
TRBV5-1	-	TRBJ1-3	-	TGCGCCAGCAGGGCAGGGCCTGGAAACACCATATATTTT	CASRAGPGNTIYF
TRBV6-2/TRBV6-3	-	TRBJ2-5	many	TGTGCCAGCAGGCCGGTGGGTTGGGAGACCCAGTACTTC	CASRPVGWETQYF
TRBV10-3	TRBD1	TRBJ1-6	few	TGTGCCATCAGTGACCGGACAGGGGGAATGATTTCACCCCTCCACTTT	CAISDRTGGMISPLHF
TRBV20-1	TRBD1	TRBJ1-5	-	TGCAGTGCTAGCCCCCCAGGGGGCTTTTATCAGCCCCAGCATTTT	CSASPPGGFYQPQHF
TRBV20-1	-	TRBJ2-7	-	TGCAGTGCTAGTTCTAGGGACGAGCAGTACTTC	CSASSRDEQYF
TRBV20-1	-	TRBJ1-1	-	TGCAGTGCTAGTAATAGGCGCCAAACTGGAACTGAAGCTTTCTTT	CSASNRRQTGTEAFF
TRBV6-2/TRBV6-3	TRBD2	TRBJ2-4	-	TGTGCCAGCAGTTACGGGAGGGGCGGCCGGGCCAAAAACATTCAGTACTTC	CASSYGRGGRAKNIQYF
TRBV7-8	-	TRBJ2-3	few	TGTGCCAGCAGCCCATGGACTGATTTCGGGGATACGCAGTATTTT	CASSPWTDFGDTQYF
TRBV5-4	-	TRBJ2-3	many	TGTGCCAGCAGCTCATCGGGGCGTCCAGATACGCAGTATTTT	CASSSSGRPDTQYF
TRBV11-1	TRBD2	TRBJ2-7	-	TGTGCCAGCAGCTTAGTCACTAGCGGGGGCAACCTTTTCTCCTACGAGCAGTACTTC	CASSLVTSGGNLFSYEQYF
TRBV5-1	-	TRBJ2-7	many	TGCGCCAGCAGCTTGTACGGATCAGGCCGTACCTACGAGCAGTACTTC	CASSLYGSGRTYEQYF
TRBV11-1	-	TRBJ2-2	-	TGTGCCAGCAGCTCGACTAAAATATTCCGGGACCGGAACACCGGGGAGCTGTTTTTT	CASSSTKIFRDRNTGELFF
TRBV27	-	TRBJ1-1	-	TGTGCCAGCAGTTTATGGGGGGCTCGAACTGAAGCTTTCTTT	CASSLWGARTEAFF
TRBV30	-	TRBJ1-5	-	TGTGCCTGGAGTGTTAGCAATCAGCCCCAGCATTTT	CAWSVSNQPQHF
TRBV4-3	TRBD2	TRBJ2-5	-	TGCGCCAGCAGCTACAGTAGCGGGGGGGCGGGAGAGACCCAGTACTTC	CASSYSSGGAGETQYF
TRBV14	-	TRBJ1-1	-	TGTGCCAGCAGCCAAGTTGCCGGAGGCGGGACTGAAGCTTTCTTT	CASSQVAGGGTEAFF
TRBV7-9	-	TRBJ1-2	-	TGTGCCAGCAGCTTAGCGCTTACGGATTATGGCTACACCTTC	CASSLALTDYGYTF
TRBV20-1	-	TRBJ1-1	-	TGCAGTGCTAGTCAGGGCTCCCGTGGTGAAGCTTTCTTT	CSASQGSRGEAFF
TRBV9	TRBD1	TRBJ1-3	-	TGTGCCAGCGGAGGGACAGGTTCTGGAAACACCATATATTTT	CASGGTGSGNTIYF
TRBV5-1	-	TRBJ1-1	-	TGCGCCAGCAGCTTGGAGGGGGAGGAAGCTTTCTTT	CASSLEGEEAFF
TRBV11-1	-	TRBJ1-3	-	TGTGCCAGCAGCTTAGGCCACCTGAAAGGGGTCCAGGGAAACACCATATATTTT	CASSLGHLKGVQGNTIYF